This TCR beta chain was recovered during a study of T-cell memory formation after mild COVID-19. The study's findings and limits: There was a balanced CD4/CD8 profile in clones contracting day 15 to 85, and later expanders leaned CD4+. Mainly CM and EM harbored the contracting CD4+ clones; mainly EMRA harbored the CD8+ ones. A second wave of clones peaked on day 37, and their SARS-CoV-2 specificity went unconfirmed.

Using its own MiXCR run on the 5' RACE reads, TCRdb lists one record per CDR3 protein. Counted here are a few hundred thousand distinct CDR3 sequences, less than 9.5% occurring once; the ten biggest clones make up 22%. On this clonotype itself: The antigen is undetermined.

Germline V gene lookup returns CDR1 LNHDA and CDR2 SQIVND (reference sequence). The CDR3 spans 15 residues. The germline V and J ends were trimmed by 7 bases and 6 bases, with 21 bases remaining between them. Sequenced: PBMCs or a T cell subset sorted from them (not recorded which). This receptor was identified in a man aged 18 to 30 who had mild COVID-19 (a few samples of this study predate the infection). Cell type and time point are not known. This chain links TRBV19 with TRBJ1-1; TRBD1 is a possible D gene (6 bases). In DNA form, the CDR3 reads TGTGCCAGTATCCAGACCACAAGGGGGGACGCTGAAGCTTTCTTT. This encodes CASIQTTRGDAEAFF.